This T cell receptor beta chain derives from a study of shared clonotypes between healthy human individuals. Broader study findings: The study found lower generation probabilities in non-shared clonotypes than in those shared by all four donors.

Per the germline V gene, CDR1 is SGHTA and CDR2 is FQGTGA. Trimming removed 3 bases at V and 0 bases at J, with 9 bases between. This CDR3 has 15 amino acids. The assay was carried out at the deep level. As processed by the authors: Filtering differed because ImmunoSEQ produced junction-only sequences that carried no quality scores. The method was immunoSEQ multiplex PCR; TCRdb's version includes in-frame clones alone and lacks a portion of them. V and J calls and clone size are given by that table; D and trimming were obtained from the DNA. Of about 2.3 million clones listed, approximately 95% are singletons. Memory CD4+ cells were the fraction left after CD45RA+ naive selection. Points on this clone: What it binds is unknown.

The chain combines TRBV7-3 with TRBJ1-5; D ambiguous. The sample consisted of naive CD4+ T cells from PBMCs. Subset denoted: CD45RA+ positively selected. The receptor was derived from a man aged 18-30 years in good health. Some clones in this sample may be carry-over from other donors' samples. The CDR3 here is CASSFVSSSNQPQHF. The CDR3 nucleotides read TGTGCCAGCAGCTTCGTATCCAGTAGCAATCAGCCCCAGCATTTT.